Shown below are 10 T cell receptor beta chains from a single sample sequenced in a study of siplizumab effects on memory and regulatory T cells. This table comes from immunoSEQ multiplex PCR, and its TCRdb copy is limited to in-frame clones, with some not included. The sample yields about 48,000 clones, about 90% seen once. The sequencing input was naive CD8+ T cells sorted from blood. The receptors shown here come from a human donor in good health.

This clone was observed a single time. The rearrangement uses TRBV7-9 and TRBJ2-5, with 11 positions matching TRBD2. Germline CDR1 and CDR2: SEHNR and FQNEAQ (reference sequence). The trim removed 5 bases at V and 5 bases at J, leaving 10 bases unmatched. The CDR3 has 16 residues. The CDR3 DNA follows: TGTGCCAGCAGCGGGACTAGCGGAGCAAAAAAGGAGACCCAGTACTTC. Amino acids: CASSGTSGAKKETQYF.

CDR3 nucleotides: TGTGCCAGCCGACTGCCGGGCGGTGCTTATGGCTACACCTTC. It codes for CASRLPGGAYGYTF. V and J are TRBV2 and TRBJ1-2; D gene unclear. Trimming shortened V by 8 bases and J by 5 bases, and 18 bases separated the two germline ends. Germline V CDR1 and CDR2: SNHLY, FYNNEI. This CDR3 has 14 residues.

J is TRBJ2-2 and V is TRBV9; 10 bases align to TRBD1. The germline gives CDR1 SGDLS, CDR2 YYNGEE. The CDR3 is 16 amino acids. Trimming cost V 3 bases and J 5 bases; bases outside gene matches: 7. CDR3 residues: CASSARQGALTGELFF. Written as DNA, the CDR3 is TGTGCCAGCAGCGCCAGACAGGGGGCGCTTACCGGGGAGCTGTTTTTT.

This clone was observed a few times. This chain links TRBV7-9 with TRBJ2-7, with D perhaps matching TRBD2 (6 bases). CDR1 is SEHNR, CDR2 FQNEAQ, per germline (reference sequence). V lost 8 bases to trimming and J lost 4 bases, with 15 bases between them. This CDR3 is built from 13 residues. The CDR3, as DNA: TGTGCCAGCGGCGGGGCCGGTAGTTACGAGCAGTACTTC. Amino acids: CASGGAGSYEQYF.

This clone has more than one count but fewer than ten. Other DNA sequences within the sample encode an identical CDR3. The rearrangement joins TRBV7-9 to TRBJ1-1; D unclear. The CDR3 sequence is 12 residues long. Trimming stripped 6 bases from V and 0 bases from J, with 5 bases between. In germline, CDR1 is SEHNR, CDR2 FQNEAQ (reference sequence). The CDR3, as DNA: TGTGCCAGCAGTACGGTGAACACTGAAGCTTTCTTT. Protein sequence: CASSTVNTEAFF.

This rearrangement joins TRBV27 to TRBJ2-1; no reliable D call. V lost 5 bases, J lost 1 base, and 9 bases lay in between. Germline values: CDR1 MNHEY, CDR2 SMNVEV (reference sequence). This CDR3 is 14 amino acids long. The CDR3 reads CASSPISSYNEQFF. CDR3 DNA: TGTGCCAGCAGTCCAATCTCGTCCTACAATGAGCAGTTCTTC.

The count of this clone is one. This sequence joins TRBV7-3 and TRBJ2-2; D might be TRBD1 (6 bases). V shed 6 bases and J shed 1 base, with 12 bases lying between them. There are 15 residues in the CDR3. Germline CDR1 and CDR2: SGHTA and FQGTGA. CDR3: CASRDRALNTGELFF. The CDR3 region has the DNA TGTGCCAGCAGGGACAGAGCTCTGAACACCGGGGAGCTGTTTTTT.

V usage is TRBV7-9 and J usage is TRBJ1-2, with D perhaps matching TRBD1 (5 bases). The V gene lost 5 bases and the J gene lost 7 bases, with 20 bases spanning the gap. Per germline, CDR1 SEHNR and CDR2 FQNEAQ (reference sequence). The length of the CDR3 is 15 residues. Here the CDR3 reads CASSPLGQSSGGYTF. Here the CDR3 DNA reads TGTGCCAGCAGCCCCCTCGGACAATCGTCCGGTGGCTACACCTTC.

A single count supports this clone. The chain employs TRBV13 and TRBJ1-2; D perhaps matches TRBD1 (6 bases). CDR3 length: 13 amino acids. V was clipped by 5 bases and J by 6 bases, with 13 bases between them. The germline CDR1 and CDR2 sequences are PRHDT and FYEKMQ (reference sequence). The CDR3 sequence: CASSPGVSNGYTF. For the CDR3, the DNA is TGTGCCAGCAGCCCAGGGGTTTCGAATGGCTACACCTTC.

CDR3 bases: TGTGCCAGCAGCTCAGAGGGGTTCCTCAGCTCCTATAATTCACCCCTCCACTTT. Translated, it gives CASSSEGFLSSYNSPLHF. This sequence joins TRBV7-8 and TRBJ1-6; TRBD1 is a possible D gene (5 bases). Germline CDR1 reads SGHVS; CDR2 reads FQNEAQ. CDR3 length: 18 residues. V was clipped by 4 bases and J by 0 bases, with 16 bases between them.